This is a list of T cell receptor beta chains from one sample in a study of T cells after yellow fever vaccination. TCRdb recomputed calls from the 5' RACE reads with MiXCR, one row per CDR3 protein. The table has fewer than 500,000 distinct CDR3 sequences, roughly 20% seen once. The sequencing here drew on PBMCs, taken before the yellow fever booster vaccination. These receptors were taken from a man in his late teens or twenties who received the YFV17D yellow fever vaccine. Each CDR3 is given with its conserved first and last residue. Fields, in order: V gene, clone size, J gene, D gene, CDR3 DNA, CDR3 protein. A D gene is named only where the DNA matches it firmly. A clone size is listed for some rows: how often the clone was seen (once, few, many), or a class if it is expanded.

v_call: TRBV9
clone_size: -
j_call: TRBJ2-7
d_call: TRBD2
cdr3_nt: TGTGCCAGCAGCGCCGGGACTAGCGGCTACGAGCAGTACTTC
cdr3_aa: CASSAGTSGYEQYF

v_call: TRBV20-1
clone_size: -
j_call: TRBJ1-2
d_call: TRBD1
cdr3_nt: TGCAGTGCTAGAGATCCCAGCGGGACAGCCCACGGATTC
cdr3_aa: CSARDPSGTAHGF

v_call: TRBV20-1
clone_size: -
j_call: TRBJ2-1
d_call: TRBD1
cdr3_nt: TGCAGTGCTAGAGAGCCAGGACAGGGGGCAAGCCGTGAGCAGTTCTTC
cdr3_aa: CSAREPGQGASREQFF

v_call: TRBV6-6
clone_size: few
j_call: TRBJ2-5
d_call: -
cdr3_nt: TGTGCCAGCAGGGACCCGGGGATGGAGACCCAGTACTTC
cdr3_aa: CASRDPGMETQYF

v_call: TRBV6-5
clone_size: many
j_call: TRBJ2-3
d_call: -
cdr3_nt: TGTGCCAGCAGGGTACAGGGTTTTAGCACAGATACGCAGTATTTT
cdr3_aa: CASRVQGFSTDTQYF

v_call: TRBV5-4
clone_size: many
j_call: TRBJ2-7
d_call: -
cdr3_nt: TGTGCCAGCAGCTTGTGGGGGGCGGGTGAGCAGTACTTC
cdr3_aa: CASSLWGAGEQYF

v_call: TRBV24-1
clone_size: many
j_call: TRBJ2-5
d_call: TRBD1
cdr3_nt: TGTGCCACCAGTGACCGGGACAGGACGTACCAAGAGACCCAGTACTTC
cdr3_aa: CATSDRDRTYQETQYF

v_call: TRBV6-2/TRBV6-3
clone_size: few
j_call: TRBJ2-3
d_call: -
cdr3_nt: TGTGCCAGCAGTTACGTGCAAAGGGATACGCAGTATTTT
cdr3_aa: CASSYVQRDTQYF

v_call: TRBV7-9
clone_size: few
j_call: TRBJ1-2
d_call: TRBD1
cdr3_nt: TGTGCCAGCAGCTCCCGGGACAGGGGAGGCTATGGCTACACCTTC
cdr3_aa: CASSSRDRGGYGYTF

v_call: TRBV7-3
clone_size: -
j_call: TRBJ1-5
d_call: -
cdr3_nt: TGTGCCAGCAGCTTTGGAGGGTTTTCACACCAGCCCCAGCATTTT
cdr3_aa: CASSFGGFSHQPQHF

v_call: TRBV7-6
clone_size: few
j_call: TRBJ1-1
d_call: -
cdr3_nt: TGTGCCGGAGGACAGTTGAACACTGAAGCTTTCTTT
cdr3_aa: CAGGQLNTEAFF

v_call: TRBV5-1
clone_size: -
j_call: TRBJ2-6
d_call: TRBD1
cdr3_nt: TGCGCCAGCAGCCTGCAGACAGGGGGATCTGGGGCCAACGTCCTGACTTTC
cdr3_aa: CASSLQTGGSGANVLTF

v_call: TRBV12-3/TRBV12-4
clone_size: -
j_call: TRBJ2-7
d_call: -
cdr3_nt: TGTGCCAGCACCTGGGGGCAGGGCGAGCAGTACTTC
cdr3_aa: CASTWGQGEQYF

v_call: TRBV6-1
clone_size: -
j_call: TRBJ2-3
d_call: TRBD2
cdr3_nt: TGTGCCAGCAGTGAAGTGTTAGCGGGGGCCACAGATACGCAGTATTTT
cdr3_aa: CASSEVLAGATDTQYF

v_call: TRBV7-9
clone_size: few
j_call: TRBJ2-3
d_call: TRBD1
cdr3_nt: TGTGCCAGCAGCTGGGACAGGGGGATAGATACGCAGTATTTT
cdr3_aa: CASSWDRGIDTQYF

v_call: TRBV28
clone_size: -
j_call: TRBJ2-2
d_call: TRBD2
cdr3_nt: TGTGCCAGCAGTGTAGCGGGGGGGCTTAAGGACACCGGGGAGCTGTTTTTT
cdr3_aa: CASSVAGGLKDTGELFF

v_call: TRBV5-1
clone_size: -
j_call: TRBJ2-2
d_call: -
cdr3_nt: TGCGCCAGCAGCTTGGTGGCAGGGGTCGTCACCGGGGAGCTGTTTTTT
cdr3_aa: CASSLVAGVVTGELFF

v_call: TRBV5-5
clone_size: -
j_call: TRBJ2-3
d_call: -
cdr3_nt: TGTGCCAGCAGCTTGGACGTGGGGACAGATACGCAGTATTTT
cdr3_aa: CASSLDVGTDTQYF

v_call: TRBV12-3/TRBV12-4
clone_size: few
j_call: TRBJ1-4
d_call: -
cdr3_nt: TGTGCCAGCAGTCCCGACGTGCGGCGTCAAAAACTGTTTTTT
cdr3_aa: CASSPDVRRQKLFF

v_call: TRBV4-1
clone_size: -
j_call: TRBJ2-5
d_call: -
cdr3_nt: TGCGCCAGCAGCCAAGAGAAGACCCAGTACTTC
cdr3_aa: CASSQEKTQYF

v_call: TRBV27
clone_size: -
j_call: TRBJ2-3
d_call: -
cdr3_nt: TGTGCCAGCAGTTTACTGAGTGGGTTGGCAGATACGCAGTATTTT
cdr3_aa: CASSLLSGLADTQYF

v_call: TRBV20-1
clone_size: -
j_call: TRBJ1-3
d_call: TRBD1
cdr3_nt: TGCAGTGCTAGGCAAGCCGGGACAGGGGGTCACAGAAACACCATATATTTT
cdr3_aa: CSARQAGTGGHRNTIYF

v_call: TRBV2
clone_size: -
j_call: TRBJ1-5
d_call: TRBD1
cdr3_nt: TGTGCCAGCAGTAAGGAGGGGGCTGGCAATCAGCCCCAGCATTTT
cdr3_aa: CASSKEGAGNQPQHF

v_call: TRBV20-1
clone_size: -
j_call: TRBJ2-5
d_call: TRBD2
cdr3_nt: TGCAGTGCTAGTCCGAGCGGGGGTCCAGGCCTGGAGACCCAGTACTTC
cdr3_aa: CSASPSGGPGLETQYF

v_call: TRBV7-3
clone_size: many
j_call: TRBJ2-1
d_call: TRBD1
cdr3_nt: TGTGCCAGCAGCCCCATCCCGGGACAGGGGGCTCGGGAGCAGTTCTTC
cdr3_aa: CASSPIPGQGAREQFF

v_call: TRBV4-1
clone_size: -
j_call: TRBJ1-5
d_call: -
cdr3_nt: TGCGCCAGCAGCCAGGTGGCAGGGAGTGTCCGAGGCAATCAGCCCCAGCATTTT
cdr3_aa: CASSQVAGSVRGNQPQHF

v_call: TRBV7-2
clone_size: -
j_call: TRBJ1-2
d_call: -
cdr3_nt: TGTGCCAGCAGCTTAGCGCGGGAAAACTATGGCTACACCTTC
cdr3_aa: CASSLARENYGYTF

v_call: TRBV27
clone_size: -
j_call: TRBJ1-5
d_call: TRBD1
cdr3_nt: TGTGCCAGCAGACCGGGACAGGGGTATCAGCCCCAGCATTTT
cdr3_aa: CASRPGQGYQPQHF

v_call: TRBV27
clone_size: few
j_call: TRBJ2-3
d_call: TRBD2
cdr3_nt: TGTGCCAGCAGTTTATGGGGGACTAGCTTCACAGATACGCAGTATTTT
cdr3_aa: CASSLWGTSFTDTQYF

v_call: TRBV20-1
clone_size: -
j_call: TRBJ2-1
d_call: TRBD2
cdr3_nt: TGCAGTGCGGGACTAGCGGGGGGGCCGGATGAGCAGTTCTTC
cdr3_aa: CSAGLAGGPDEQFF

v_call: TRBV3-1
clone_size: -
j_call: TRBJ1-2
d_call: TRBD1
cdr3_nt: TGTGCCAGCAGCCAAGCCCCCAATACCGGGACAGCTAACTATGGCTACACCTTC
cdr3_aa: CASSQAPNTGTANYGYTF

v_call: TRBV11-2
clone_size: few
j_call: TRBJ2-2
d_call: -
cdr3_nt: TGTGCCAGCAGTTACTGGACCTCATTATCGACCGGGGAGCTGTTTTTT
cdr3_aa: CASSYWTSLSTGELFF

v_call: TRBV20-1
clone_size: -
j_call: TRBJ2-3
d_call: -
cdr3_nt: TGCAGTGCTAGAGACCCCGTCCTAGCAGCATTTGCAGATACGCAGTATTTT
cdr3_aa: CSARDPVLAAFADTQYF

v_call: TRBV20-1
clone_size: many
j_call: TRBJ2-1
d_call: -
cdr3_nt: TGCAGTGCTAGAGATGGGTGGGCCGGGGATGAGCAGTTCTTC
cdr3_aa: CSARDGWAGDEQFF

v_call: TRBV7-2
clone_size: -
j_call: TRBJ2-1
d_call: TRBD1
cdr3_nt: TGTGCCACCCGAACCGGGACAGGGCATTACAATGAGCAGTTCTTC
cdr3_aa: CATRTGTGHYNEQFF

v_call: TRBV5-1
clone_size: few
j_call: TRBJ2-1
d_call: -
cdr3_nt: TGCGCCAGCAGCTTGGTTAGCGGTGTTGAGCAGTTCTTC
cdr3_aa: CASSLVSGVEQFF

v_call: TRBV25-1
clone_size: few
j_call: TRBJ2-1
d_call: -
cdr3_nt: TGTGCCAGCAGTGATAGACAGCTCTACAATGAGCAGTTCTTC
cdr3_aa: CASSDRQLYNEQFF

v_call: TRBV6-1
clone_size: -
j_call: TRBJ2-5
d_call: -
cdr3_nt: TGTGCCAGCAGGGGGGCAGGAGAGTACTTC
cdr3_aa: CASRGAGEYF

v_call: TRBV4-3
clone_size: -
j_call: TRBJ2-1
d_call: -
cdr3_nt: TGCGCCAGCAGCCAAGATAGGCTAGGCAGTGAGCAGTTCTTC
cdr3_aa: CASSQDRLGSEQFF

v_call: TRBV5-5
clone_size: -
j_call: TRBJ1-2
d_call: -
cdr3_nt: TGTGCCAGCAGCTTATCCTCCCCCTATGGCTACACCTTC
cdr3_aa: CASSLSSPYGYTF

v_call: TRBV29-1
clone_size: few
j_call: TRBJ2-1
d_call: -
cdr3_nt: TGCAGCGTTGAAGATCGGGAACGACAGGGAGGTTCCTACAATGAGCAGTTCTTC
cdr3_aa: CSVEDRERQGGSYNEQFF

v_call: TRBV7-8
clone_size: few
j_call: TRBJ1-3
d_call: -
cdr3_nt: TGTGCCAGCAGCCCTGCAGGGTCCCAGTTCTCTGGAAACACCATATATTTT
cdr3_aa: CASSPAGSQFSGNTIYF

v_call: TRBV5-1
clone_size: -
j_call: TRBJ2-6
d_call: TRBD1
cdr3_nt: TGTGCCAGCAGCCCAGGACAGGGATTGGGGGCCAACGTCCTGACTTTC
cdr3_aa: CASSPGQGLGANVLTF

v_call: TRBV12-3/TRBV12-4
clone_size: -
j_call: TRBJ2-1
d_call: -
cdr3_nt: TGTGCCAGCAGCCCCGGGACATACTGGTTCTTC
cdr3_aa: CASSPGTYWFF

v_call: TRBV7-9
clone_size: -
j_call: TRBJ2-5
d_call: -
cdr3_nt: TGTGCCAGCAGCTTCCTGGCGGACGGGGAGACCCAGTACTTC
cdr3_aa: CASSFLADGETQYF

v_call: TRBV20-1
clone_size: -
j_call: TRBJ2-7
d_call: -
cdr3_nt: TGCAGTGCTAGAGGGCAGACCTACGAGCAGTACTTC
cdr3_aa: CSARGQTYEQYF

v_call: TRBV20-1
clone_size: few
j_call: TRBJ1-5
d_call: -
cdr3_nt: TGCAGTGCTAGAGATGACCAGTACGATCGGCCCCAGCATTTT
cdr3_aa: CSARDDQYDRPQHF

v_call: TRBV5-1
clone_size: -
j_call: TRBJ1-1
d_call: TRBD1
cdr3_nt: TGCGCCAGCAGCCTTCGGGGACAGGCCACGAACACTGAAGCTTTCTTT
cdr3_aa: CASSLRGQATNTEAFF

v_call: TRBV5-1
clone_size: -
j_call: TRBJ2-2
d_call: -
cdr3_nt: TGCGCCAGCAGCTTTAAGAACGGGGAGCTGTTTTTT
cdr3_aa: CASSFKNGELFF

v_call: TRBV20-1
clone_size: -
j_call: TRBJ2-2
d_call: -
cdr3_nt: TGCAGTGCAGCGCCCTTCTGGGAGCTGTTTTTT
cdr3_aa: CSAAPFWELFF